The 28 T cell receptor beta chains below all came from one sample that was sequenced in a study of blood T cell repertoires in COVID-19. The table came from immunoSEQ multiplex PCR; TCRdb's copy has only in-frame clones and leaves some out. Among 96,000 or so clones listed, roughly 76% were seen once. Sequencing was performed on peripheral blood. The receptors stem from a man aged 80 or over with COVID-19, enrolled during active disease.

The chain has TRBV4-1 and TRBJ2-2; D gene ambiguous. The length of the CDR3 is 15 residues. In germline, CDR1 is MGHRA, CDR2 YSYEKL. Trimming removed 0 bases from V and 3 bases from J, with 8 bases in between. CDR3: CASSQEARYTGELFF. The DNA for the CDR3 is TGCGCCAGCAGCCAAGAAGCTCGCTACACCGGGGAGCTGTTTTTT.

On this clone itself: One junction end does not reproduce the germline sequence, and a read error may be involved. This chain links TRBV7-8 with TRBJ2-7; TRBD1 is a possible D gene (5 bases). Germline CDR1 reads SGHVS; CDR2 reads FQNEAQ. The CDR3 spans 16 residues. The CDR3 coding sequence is TGTGCCAGCAACTTAAGGGGTCAGATCAAGTTCTACGAGCAGTACTTC. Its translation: CASNLRGQIKFYEQYF.

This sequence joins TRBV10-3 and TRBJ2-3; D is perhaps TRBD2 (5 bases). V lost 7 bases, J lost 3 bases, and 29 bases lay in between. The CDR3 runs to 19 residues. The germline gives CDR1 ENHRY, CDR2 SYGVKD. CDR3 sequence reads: CAITNTGGARMGETDTQYF. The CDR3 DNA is TGTGCCATCACGAACACCGGAGGCGCTCGTATGGGTGAGACAGATACGCAGTATTTT.

The CDR3 DNA is TGTGCCAGCAGCTTAGTTATAGGGAGCGCAGATACGCAGTATTTT. This gives the protein CASSLVIGSADTQYF. The chain recombines TRBV11-2 with TRBJ2-3; D possibly corresponds to TRBD2 (5 bases). The CDR3 is made up of 15 amino acids. V was trimmed by 1 base and J by 4 bases, leaving 12 bases between them. In germline, CDR1 is SGHAT, CDR2 FQNNGV.

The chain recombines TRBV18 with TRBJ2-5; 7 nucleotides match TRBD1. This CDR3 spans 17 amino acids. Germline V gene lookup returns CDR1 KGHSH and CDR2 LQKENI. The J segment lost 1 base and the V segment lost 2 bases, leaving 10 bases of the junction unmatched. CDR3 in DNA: TGTGCCAGCTCACCAAAGTTTGGGGGACAGTCCCAAGAGACCCAGTACTTC. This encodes CASSPKFGGQSQETQYF.

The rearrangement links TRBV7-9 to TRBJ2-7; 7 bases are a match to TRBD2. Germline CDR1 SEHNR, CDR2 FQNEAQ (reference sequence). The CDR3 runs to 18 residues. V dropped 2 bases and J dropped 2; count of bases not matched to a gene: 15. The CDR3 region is CASSLNVRGSTPTYEQYF. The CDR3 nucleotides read TGTGCCAGCAGCTTAAATGTGCGGGGGTCGACTCCCACCTACGAGCAGTACTTC.

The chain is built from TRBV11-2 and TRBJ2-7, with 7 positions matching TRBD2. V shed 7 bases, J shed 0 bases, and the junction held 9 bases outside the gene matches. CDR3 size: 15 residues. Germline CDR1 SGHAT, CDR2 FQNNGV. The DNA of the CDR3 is TGTGCCAGCACCCGCGGGGTAGCGGGCTCCTACGAGCAGTACTTC. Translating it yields CASTRGVAGSYEQYF.

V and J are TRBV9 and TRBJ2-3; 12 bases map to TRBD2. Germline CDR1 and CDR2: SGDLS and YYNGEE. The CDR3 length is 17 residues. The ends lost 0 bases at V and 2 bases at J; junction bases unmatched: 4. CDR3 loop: CASSVAGLAGTTDTQYF. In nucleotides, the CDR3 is TGTGCCAGCAGCGTAGCCGGACTAGCGGGAACCACAGATACGCAGTATTTT.

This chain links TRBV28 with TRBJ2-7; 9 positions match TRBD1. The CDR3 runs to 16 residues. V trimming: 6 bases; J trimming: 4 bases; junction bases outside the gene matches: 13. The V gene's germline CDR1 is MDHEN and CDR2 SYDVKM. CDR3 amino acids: CASRPTGGTTLYEQYF. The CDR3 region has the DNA TGTGCCAGCAGACCTACAGGGGGCACCACCCTTTACGAGCAGTACTTC.

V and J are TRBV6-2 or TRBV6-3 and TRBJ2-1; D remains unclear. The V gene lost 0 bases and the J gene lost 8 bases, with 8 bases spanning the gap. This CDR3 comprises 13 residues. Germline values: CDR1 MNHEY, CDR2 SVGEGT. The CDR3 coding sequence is TGTGCCAGCAGTTACTCGAGTCGGGATGAGCAGTTCTTC. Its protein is CASSYSSRDEQFF.

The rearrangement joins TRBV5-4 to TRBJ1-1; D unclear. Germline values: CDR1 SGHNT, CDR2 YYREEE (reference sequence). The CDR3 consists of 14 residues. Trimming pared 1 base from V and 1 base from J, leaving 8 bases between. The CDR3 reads CASSLRRENTEAFF. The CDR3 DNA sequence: TGTGCCAGCAGCTTGAGGAGGGAGAACACTGAAGCTTTCTTT.

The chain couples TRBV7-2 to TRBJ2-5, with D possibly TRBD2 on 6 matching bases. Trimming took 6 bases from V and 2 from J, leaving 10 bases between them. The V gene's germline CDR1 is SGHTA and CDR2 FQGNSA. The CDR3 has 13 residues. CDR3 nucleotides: TGTGCCAGCAGTTCGACTAGGCAAGAGACCCAGTACTTC. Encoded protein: CASSSTRQETQYF.

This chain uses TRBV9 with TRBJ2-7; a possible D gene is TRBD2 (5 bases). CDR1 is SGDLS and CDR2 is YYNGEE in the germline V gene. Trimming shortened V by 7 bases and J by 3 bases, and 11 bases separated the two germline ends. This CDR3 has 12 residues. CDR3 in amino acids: CASGTGSYEQYF. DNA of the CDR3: TGTGCCAGCGGAACGGGGAGCTACGAGCAGTACTTC.

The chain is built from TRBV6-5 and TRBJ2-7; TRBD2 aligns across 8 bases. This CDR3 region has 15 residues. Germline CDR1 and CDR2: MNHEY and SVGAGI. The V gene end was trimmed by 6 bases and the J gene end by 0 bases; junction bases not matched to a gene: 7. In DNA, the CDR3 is TGTGCCAGCAGAGCTTCCGGGACTAGCTCCTACGAGCAGTACTTC. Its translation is CASRASGTSSYEQYF.

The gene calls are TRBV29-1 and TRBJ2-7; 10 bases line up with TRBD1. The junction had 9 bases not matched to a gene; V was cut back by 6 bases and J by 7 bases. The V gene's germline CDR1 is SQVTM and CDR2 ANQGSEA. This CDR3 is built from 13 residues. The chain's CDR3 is CSVHRDRGGEQYF. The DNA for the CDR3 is TGCAGCGTCCACCGGGACAGGGGAGGAGAGCAGTACTTC.

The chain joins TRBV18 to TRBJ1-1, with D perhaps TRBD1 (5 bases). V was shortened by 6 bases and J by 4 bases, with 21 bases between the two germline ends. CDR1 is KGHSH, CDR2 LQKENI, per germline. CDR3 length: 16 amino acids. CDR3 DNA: TGTGCCAGCTCCCAATGGGACTCCGGTGAGTTCACTGAAGCTTTCTTT. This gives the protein CASSQWDSGEFTEAFF.

DNA of the CDR3: TGTGCCAGCAGTTACTCGATGGGACAGGGGGGCGAGCAGTACTTC. Translated, it gives CASSYSMGQGGEQYF. The J gene is TRBJ2-7, the V gene TRBV6-5; 11 nucleotides match TRBD1. V was pared by 0 bases and J by 6 bases, with 4 bases of the junction left unmatched. Germline CDR1 and CDR2: MNHEY and SVGAGI. The CDR3 contains 15 residues.

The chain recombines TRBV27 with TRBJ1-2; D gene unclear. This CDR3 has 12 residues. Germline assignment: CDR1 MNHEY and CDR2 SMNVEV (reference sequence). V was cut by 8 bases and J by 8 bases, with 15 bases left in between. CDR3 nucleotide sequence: TGTGCCAGCCTGGAGCCTGGTAGGGGCTACACCTTC. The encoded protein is CASLEPGRGYTF.

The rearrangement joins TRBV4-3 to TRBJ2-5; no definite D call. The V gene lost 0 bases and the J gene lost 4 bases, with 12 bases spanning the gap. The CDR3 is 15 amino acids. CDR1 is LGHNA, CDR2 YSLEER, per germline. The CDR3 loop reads CASSQEVNRAETQYF. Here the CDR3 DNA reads TGCGCCAGCAGCCAAGAGGTGAATAGAGCAGAGACCCAGTACTTC.

CDR3 residues: CASSLGLAEYNEQFF. CDR3 in DNA: TGTGCCAGCAGTTTAGGACTAGCGGAATACAATGAGCAGTTCTTC. The chain links TRBV28 to TRBJ2-1; TRBD2 matches 10 bases. Trimming removed 2 bases from V and 4 bases from J; junction bases left unmatched: 2. Germline V gives CDR1 MDHEN, CDR2 SYDVKM. There are 15 residues in the CDR3. The full variable domain, its missing parts supplied by reference TRBV28 and TRBJ2-1, is DVKVTQSSRYLVKRTGEKVFLECVQDMDHENMFWYRQDPGLGLRLIYFSYDVKMKEKGDIPEGYSVSREKKERFSLILESASTNQTSMYLCASSLGLAEYNEQFFGPGTRLTVL.

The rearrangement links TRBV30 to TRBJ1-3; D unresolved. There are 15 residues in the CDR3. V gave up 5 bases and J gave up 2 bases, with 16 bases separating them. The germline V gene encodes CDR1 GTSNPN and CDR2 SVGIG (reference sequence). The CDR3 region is CAWADRLVTGNTIYF. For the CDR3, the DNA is TGTGCCTGGGCCGATAGACTTGTAACTGGAAACACCATATATTTT. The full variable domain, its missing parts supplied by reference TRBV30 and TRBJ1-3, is SQTIHQWPATLVQPVGSPLSLECTVEGTSNPNLYWYRQAAGRGLQLLFYSVGIGQISSEVPQNLSASRPQDRQFILSSKKLLLSDSGFYLCAWADRLVTGNTIYFGEGSWLTVV.

Here the CDR3 reads CASGTGTYGYTF. CDR3 sequence (DNA): TGCGCCAGCGGGACAGGGACCTATGGCTACACCTTC. The chain links TRBV5-1 to TRBJ1-2, with 9 nucleotides matching TRBD1. Germline CDR1 SGHRS, CDR2 YFSETQ. This CDR3 comprises 12 residues. The ends lost 7 bases at V and 4 bases at J; junction bases unmatched: 2.

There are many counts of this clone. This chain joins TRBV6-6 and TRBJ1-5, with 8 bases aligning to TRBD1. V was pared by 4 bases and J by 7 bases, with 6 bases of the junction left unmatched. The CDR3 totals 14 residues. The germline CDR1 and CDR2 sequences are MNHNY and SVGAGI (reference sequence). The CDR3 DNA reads TGTGCCAGCAGTTCTCAGGGGGCTACACAGCCCCAGCATTTT. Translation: CASSSQGATQPQHF.

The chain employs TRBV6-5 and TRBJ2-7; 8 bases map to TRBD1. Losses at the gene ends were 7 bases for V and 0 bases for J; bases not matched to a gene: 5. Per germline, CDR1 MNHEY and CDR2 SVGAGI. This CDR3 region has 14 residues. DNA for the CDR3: TGTGCCAGCAAATACAGGGGGTCCTCCTACGAGCAGTACTTC. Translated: CASKYRGSSYEQYF.

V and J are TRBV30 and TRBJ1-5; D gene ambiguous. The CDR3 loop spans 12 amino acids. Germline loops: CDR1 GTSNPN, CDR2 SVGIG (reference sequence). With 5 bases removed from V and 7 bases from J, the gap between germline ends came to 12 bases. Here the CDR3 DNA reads TGTGCCTGGGGAAACGTCGCGCAGCCCCAGCATTTT. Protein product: CAWGNVAQPQHF.

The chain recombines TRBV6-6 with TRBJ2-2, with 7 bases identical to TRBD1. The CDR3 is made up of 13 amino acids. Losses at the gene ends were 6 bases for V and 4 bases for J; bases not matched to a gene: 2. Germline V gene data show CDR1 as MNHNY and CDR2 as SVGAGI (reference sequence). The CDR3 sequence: CASSRQGTGELFF. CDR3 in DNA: TGTGCCAGCAGCAGACAGGGCACCGGGGAGCTGTTTTTT.

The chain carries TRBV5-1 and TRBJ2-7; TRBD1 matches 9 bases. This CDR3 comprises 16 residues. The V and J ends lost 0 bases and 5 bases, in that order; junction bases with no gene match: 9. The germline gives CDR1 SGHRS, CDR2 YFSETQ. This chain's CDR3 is CASSLEGTGSVDEQYF. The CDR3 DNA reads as TGCGCCAGCAGCTTGGAGGGGACAGGGTCAGTCGACGAGCAGTACTTC. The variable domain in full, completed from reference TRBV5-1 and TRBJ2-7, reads KAGVTQTPRYLIKTRGQQVTLSCSPISGHRSVSWYQQTPGQGLQFLFEYFSETQRNKGNFPGRFSGRQFSNSRSEMNVSTLELGDSALYLCASSLEGTGSVDEQYFGPGTRLTVT.

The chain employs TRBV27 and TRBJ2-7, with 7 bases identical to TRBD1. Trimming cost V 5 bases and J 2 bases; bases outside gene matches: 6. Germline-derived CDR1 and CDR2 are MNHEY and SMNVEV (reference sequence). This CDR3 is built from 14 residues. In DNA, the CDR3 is TGTGCCAGCAGTCAAAGACAGGGCCCCTACGAGCAGTACTTC. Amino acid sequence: CASSQRQGPYEQYF.